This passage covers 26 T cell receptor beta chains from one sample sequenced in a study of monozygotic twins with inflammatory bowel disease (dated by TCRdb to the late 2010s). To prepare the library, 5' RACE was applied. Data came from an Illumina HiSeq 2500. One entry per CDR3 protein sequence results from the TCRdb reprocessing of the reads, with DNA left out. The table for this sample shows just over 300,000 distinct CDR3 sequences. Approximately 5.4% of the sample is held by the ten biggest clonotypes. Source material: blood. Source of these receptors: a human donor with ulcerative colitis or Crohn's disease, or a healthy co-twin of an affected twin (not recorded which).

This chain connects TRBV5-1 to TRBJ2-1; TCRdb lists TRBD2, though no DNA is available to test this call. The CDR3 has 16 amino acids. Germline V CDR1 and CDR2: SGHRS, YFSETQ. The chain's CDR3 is CASSLASGGPFDEQFF.

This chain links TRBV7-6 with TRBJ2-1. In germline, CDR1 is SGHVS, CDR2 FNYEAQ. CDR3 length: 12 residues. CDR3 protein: CASSLAGLRQFF.

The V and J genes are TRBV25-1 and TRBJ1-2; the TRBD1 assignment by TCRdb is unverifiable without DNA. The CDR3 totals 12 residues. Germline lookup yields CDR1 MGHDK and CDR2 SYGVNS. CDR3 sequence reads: CASRHPRYGYTF.

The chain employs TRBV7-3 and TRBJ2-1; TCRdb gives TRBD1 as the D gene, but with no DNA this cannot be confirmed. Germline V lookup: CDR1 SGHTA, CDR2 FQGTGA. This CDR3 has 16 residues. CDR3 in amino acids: CASSSTGTGIYNEQFF. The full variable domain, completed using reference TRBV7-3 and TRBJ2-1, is GAGVSQTPSNKVTEKGKYVELRCDPISGHTALYWYRQSLGQGPEFLIYFQGTGAADDSGLPNDRFFAVRPEGSVSTLKIQRTERGDSAVYLCASSSTGTGIYNEQFFGPGTRLTVL.

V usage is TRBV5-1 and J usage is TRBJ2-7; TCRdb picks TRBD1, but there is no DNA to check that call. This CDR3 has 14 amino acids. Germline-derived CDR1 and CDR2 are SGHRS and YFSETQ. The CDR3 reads CASSLGQPLYEQYF.

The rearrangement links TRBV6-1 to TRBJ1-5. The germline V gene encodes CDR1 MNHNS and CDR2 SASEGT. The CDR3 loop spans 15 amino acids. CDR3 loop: CASSPRGGFDQPQHF.

The CDR3 is CSVALAGGPGEQYF. The chain combines TRBV29-1 with TRBJ2-7; lacking DNA, the TRBD2 call made by TCRdb goes unchecked. Per the germline V gene, CDR1 is SQVTM and CDR2 is ANQGSEA. This CDR3 contains 14 residues.

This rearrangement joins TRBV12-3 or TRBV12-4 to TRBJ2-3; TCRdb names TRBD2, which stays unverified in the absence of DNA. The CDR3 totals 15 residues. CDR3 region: CASSLYTGGTDTQYF.

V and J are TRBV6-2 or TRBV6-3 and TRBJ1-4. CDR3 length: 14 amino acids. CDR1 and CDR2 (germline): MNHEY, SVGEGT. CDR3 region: CASSYAGLYEKLFF.

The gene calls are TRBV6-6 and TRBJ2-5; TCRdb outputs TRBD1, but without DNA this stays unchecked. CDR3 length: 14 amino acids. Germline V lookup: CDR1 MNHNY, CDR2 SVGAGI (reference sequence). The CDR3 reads CASSRNQGDETQYF.

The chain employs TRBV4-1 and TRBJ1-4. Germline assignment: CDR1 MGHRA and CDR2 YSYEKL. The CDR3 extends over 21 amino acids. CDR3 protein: CASSQEFSVWITRTTNEKLFF.

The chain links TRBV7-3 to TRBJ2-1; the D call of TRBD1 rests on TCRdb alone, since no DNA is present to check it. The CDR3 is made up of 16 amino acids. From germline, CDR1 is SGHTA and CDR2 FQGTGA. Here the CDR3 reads CASSSPGESPYNEQFF.

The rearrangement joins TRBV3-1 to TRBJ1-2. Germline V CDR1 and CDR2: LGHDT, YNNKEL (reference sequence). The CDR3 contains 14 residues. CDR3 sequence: CASSLNGVGYGYTF.

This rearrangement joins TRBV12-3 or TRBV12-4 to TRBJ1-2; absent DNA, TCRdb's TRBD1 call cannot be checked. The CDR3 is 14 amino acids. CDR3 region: CASSQHRGGFGYTF.

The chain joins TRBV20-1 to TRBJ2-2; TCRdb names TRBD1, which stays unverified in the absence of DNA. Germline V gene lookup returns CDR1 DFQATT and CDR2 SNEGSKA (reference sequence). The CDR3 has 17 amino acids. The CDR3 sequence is CSARIPGTGVVGGELFF.

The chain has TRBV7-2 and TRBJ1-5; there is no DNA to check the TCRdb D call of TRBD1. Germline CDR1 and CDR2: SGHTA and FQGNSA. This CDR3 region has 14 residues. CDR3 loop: CASSWDRWKEPQHF.

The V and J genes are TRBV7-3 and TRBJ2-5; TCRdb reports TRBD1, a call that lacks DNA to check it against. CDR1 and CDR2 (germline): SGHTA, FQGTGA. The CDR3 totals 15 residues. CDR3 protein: CATLLKGQGRETQYF.

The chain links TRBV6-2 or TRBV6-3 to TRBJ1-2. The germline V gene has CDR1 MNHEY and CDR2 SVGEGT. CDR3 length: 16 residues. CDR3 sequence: CASSDGAGALNYGYTF.

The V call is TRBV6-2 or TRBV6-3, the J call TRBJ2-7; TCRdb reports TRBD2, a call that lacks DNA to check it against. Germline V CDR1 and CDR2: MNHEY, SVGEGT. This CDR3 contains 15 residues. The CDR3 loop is CASSERGSSSYEQYF.

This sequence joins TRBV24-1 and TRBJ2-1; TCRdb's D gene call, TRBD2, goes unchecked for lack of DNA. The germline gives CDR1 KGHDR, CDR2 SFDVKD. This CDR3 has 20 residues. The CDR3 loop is CATSDEPGLATLGGYNEQFF.

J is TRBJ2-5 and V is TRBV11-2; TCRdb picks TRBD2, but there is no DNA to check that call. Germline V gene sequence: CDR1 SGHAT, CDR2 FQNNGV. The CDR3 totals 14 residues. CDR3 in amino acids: CASSYLAGAETQYF. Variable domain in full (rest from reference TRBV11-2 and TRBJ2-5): EAGVAQSPRYKIIEKRQSVAFWCNPISGHATLYWYQQILGQGPKLLIQFQNNGVVDDSQLPKDRFSAERLKGVDSTLKIQPAKLEDSAVYLCASSYLAGAETQYFGPGTRLLVL.

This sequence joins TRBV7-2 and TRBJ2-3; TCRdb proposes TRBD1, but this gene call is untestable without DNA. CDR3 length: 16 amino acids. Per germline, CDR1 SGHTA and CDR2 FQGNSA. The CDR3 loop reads CASRRNGGARGDTQYF.

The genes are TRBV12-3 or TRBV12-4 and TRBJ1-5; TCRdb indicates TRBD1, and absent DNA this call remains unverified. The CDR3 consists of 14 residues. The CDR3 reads CASSLGGPNQPQHF.

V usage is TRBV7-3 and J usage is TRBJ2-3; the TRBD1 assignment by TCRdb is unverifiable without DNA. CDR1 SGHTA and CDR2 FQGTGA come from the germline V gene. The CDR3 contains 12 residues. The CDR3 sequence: CASSFPPEAQYF.

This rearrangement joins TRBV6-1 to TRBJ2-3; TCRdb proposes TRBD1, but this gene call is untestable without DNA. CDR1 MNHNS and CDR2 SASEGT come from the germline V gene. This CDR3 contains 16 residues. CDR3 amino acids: CASRVEPDGATDTQYF.

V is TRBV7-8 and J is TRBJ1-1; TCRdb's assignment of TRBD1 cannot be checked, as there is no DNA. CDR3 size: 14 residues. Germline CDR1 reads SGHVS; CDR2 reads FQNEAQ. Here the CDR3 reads CASSLNEGFAEAFF.